This TCR beta chain was observed in a study of beta chain features in type 1 diabetes. Overall study findings and caveats: Individuals with type 1 diabetes displayed fewer insertions and more deletions at VDJ junctions. Within each of all four CD4+ subsets, Type 1 diabetes patients had TCRB CDR3s that were moderately but significantly shorter. A cDNA-based sequencing approach could over-represent cells with high TCR expression. Patients' naive, central memory and regulatory TCRB repertoires appeared more alike than those of healthy donors.

The ends lost 1 base at V and 11 bases at J; junction bases unmatched: 5. Germline V gene sequence: CDR1 SEHNR, CDR2 FQNEAQ (reference sequence). The CDR3 contains 15 residues. As to this clone: The antigen remains unidentified.

Expressed TCRB transcripts were sequenced after all isolated RNA was converted to cDNA. Some clones are missing from TCRdb's copy, which holds only in-frame ones; the method was immunoSEQ multiplex PCR. The data contain a few hundred thousand clones, roughly an eighth of them seen just once; the ten biggest clones take up 0.015% to 0.02%. J is TRBJ2-3 and V is TRBV7-9, with 14 bases matching TRBD2. This receptor was obtained from a man younger than 45 with type 1 diabetes. The sequenced material came from naive CD4+ T cells from blood. The CDR3 loop reads CASSLEGLAGVEQYF. Written as DNA, the CDR3 is TGTGCCAGCAGCTTAGAGGGACTAGCGGGAGTGGAGCAGTATTTT.